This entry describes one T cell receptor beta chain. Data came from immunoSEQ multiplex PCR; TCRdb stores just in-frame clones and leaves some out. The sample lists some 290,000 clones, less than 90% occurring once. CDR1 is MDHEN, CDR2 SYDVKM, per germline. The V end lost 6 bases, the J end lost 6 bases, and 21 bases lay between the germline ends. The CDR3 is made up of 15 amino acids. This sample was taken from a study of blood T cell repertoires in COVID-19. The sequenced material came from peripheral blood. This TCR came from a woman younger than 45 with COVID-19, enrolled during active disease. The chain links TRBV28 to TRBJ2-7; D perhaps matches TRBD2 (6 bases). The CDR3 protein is CASRLGVMRGGEQYF. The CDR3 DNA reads TGTGCCAGCAGACTTGGGGTCATGCGGGGCGGCGAGCAGTACTTC. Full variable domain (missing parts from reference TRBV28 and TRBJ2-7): DVKVTQSSRYLVKRTGEKVFLECVQDMDHENMFWYRQDPGLGLRLIYFSYDVKMKEKGDIPEGYSVSREKKERFSLILESASTNQTSMYLCASRLGVMRGGEQYFGPGTRLTVT.